The clone carrying this T cell receptor (beta chain) was detected a few times. These data are taken from a study of human T cells and chemical hapten exposure. Study-wide background: During the roughly 25-week study period, patients had diphenylcyclopropenone applied to the scalp every week.

Noted time point: patch test 1, 2 weeks after DPC sensitization. Treatment indicated: therapeutic diphenylcyclopropenone sensitization with weekly scalp DPC. V shed 3 bases and J 3 bases; nucleotides not matched to a gene: 4. Per germline, CDR1 SGHTA and CDR2 FQGNSA. This CDR3 comprises 15 residues. MiXCR was run by TCRdb on the RACE reads, yielding one entry per CDR3 protein. This sample has a few hundred thousand distinct CDR3 sequences, with about 4.4% found just once. The rearrangement links TRBV7-2 to TRBJ1-3; the match to TRBD1 covers 8 bases. The sequencing used whole blood, collected in connection with sensitization to the hapten diphenylcyclopropenone (DPC). The TCR comes from a woman aged 50 to 65 with alopecia areata. Some clones in this sample may be carry-over from other donors' samples. CDR3 residues: CASSLDRAGGNTIYF. The CDR3 region has the DNA TGTGCCAGCAGCTTGGACAGGGCAGGTGGAAACACCATATATTTT.